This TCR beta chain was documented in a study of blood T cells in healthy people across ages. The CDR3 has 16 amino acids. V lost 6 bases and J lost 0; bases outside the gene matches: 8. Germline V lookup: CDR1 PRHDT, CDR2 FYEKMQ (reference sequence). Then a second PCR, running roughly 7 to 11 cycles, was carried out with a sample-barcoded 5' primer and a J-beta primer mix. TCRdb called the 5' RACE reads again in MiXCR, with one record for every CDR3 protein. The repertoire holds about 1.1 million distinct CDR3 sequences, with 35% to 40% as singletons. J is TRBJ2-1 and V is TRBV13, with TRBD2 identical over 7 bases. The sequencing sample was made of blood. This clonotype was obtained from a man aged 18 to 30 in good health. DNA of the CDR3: TGTGCCAGCAGGTCTGGGGGGGTTAGCTCCTACAATGAGCAGTTCTTC. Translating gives CASRSGGVSSYNEQFF.